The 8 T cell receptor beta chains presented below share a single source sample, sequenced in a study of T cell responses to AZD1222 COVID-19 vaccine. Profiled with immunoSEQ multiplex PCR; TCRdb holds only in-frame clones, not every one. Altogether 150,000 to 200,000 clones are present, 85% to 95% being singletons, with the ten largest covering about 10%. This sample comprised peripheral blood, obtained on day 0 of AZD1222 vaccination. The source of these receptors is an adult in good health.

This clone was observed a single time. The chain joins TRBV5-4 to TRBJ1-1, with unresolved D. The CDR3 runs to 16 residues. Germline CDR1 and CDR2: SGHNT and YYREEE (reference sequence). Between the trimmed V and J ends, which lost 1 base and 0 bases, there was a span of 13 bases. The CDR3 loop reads CASSLYLGSLNTEAFF. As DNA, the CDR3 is TGTGCCAGCAGCTTGTACCTGGGCTCGTTGAACACTGAAGCTTTCTTT.

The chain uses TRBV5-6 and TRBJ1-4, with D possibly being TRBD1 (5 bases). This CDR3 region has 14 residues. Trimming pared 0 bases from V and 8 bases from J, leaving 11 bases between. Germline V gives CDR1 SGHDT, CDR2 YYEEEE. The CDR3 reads CASSLGQGGEKLFF. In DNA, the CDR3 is TGTGCCAGCAGCTTGGGGCAGGGTGGCGAAAAACTGTTTTTT. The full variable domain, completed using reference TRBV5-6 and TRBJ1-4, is DAGVTQSPTHLIKTRGQQVTLRCSPKSGHDTVSWYQQALGQGPQFIFQYYEEEERQRGNFPDRFSGHQFPNYSSELNVNALLLGDSALYLCASSLGQGGEKLFFGSGTQLSVL.

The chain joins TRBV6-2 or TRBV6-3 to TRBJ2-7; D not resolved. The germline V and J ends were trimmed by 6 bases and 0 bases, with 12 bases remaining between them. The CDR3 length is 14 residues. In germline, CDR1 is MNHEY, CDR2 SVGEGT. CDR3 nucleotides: TGTGCCAGCAGCCCGGACGTTGGCTCCTACGAGCAGTACGTC. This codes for CASSPDVGSYEQYV.

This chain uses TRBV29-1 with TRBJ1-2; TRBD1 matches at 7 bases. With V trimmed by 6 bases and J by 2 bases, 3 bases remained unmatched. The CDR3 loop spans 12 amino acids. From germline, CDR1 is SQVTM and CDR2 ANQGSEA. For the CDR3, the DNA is TGCAGCGTCGAACAGGGGAACTATGGCTACACCTTC. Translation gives CSVEQGNYGYTF.

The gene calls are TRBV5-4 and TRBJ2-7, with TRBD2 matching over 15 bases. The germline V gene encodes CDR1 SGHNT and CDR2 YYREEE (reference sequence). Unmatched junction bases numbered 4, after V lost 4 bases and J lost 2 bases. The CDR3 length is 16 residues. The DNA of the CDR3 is TGTGCCAGCAGCCCCGGGACTAGCGGGGGGACCTACGAGCAGTACGTC. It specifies CASSPGTSGGTYEQYV.

The CDR3 sequence: CASSGTGEEQFF. Written as DNA, the CDR3 is TGCGCCAGCAGCGGGACAGGGGAAGAGCAGTTCTTC. This chain links TRBV5-1 with TRBJ2-1; 10 nucleotides agree with TRBD1. This CDR3 has 12 amino acids. Looked up from germline, CDR1 is SGHRS and CDR2 is YFSETQ. After removal of 4 bases from V and 10 bases from J, the junction contained 2 bases not matched to a gene.

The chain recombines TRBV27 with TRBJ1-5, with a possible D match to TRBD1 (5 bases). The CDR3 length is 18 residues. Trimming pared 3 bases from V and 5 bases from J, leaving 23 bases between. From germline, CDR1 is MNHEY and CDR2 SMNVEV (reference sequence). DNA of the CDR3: TGTGCCAGCAGTTTGCGCGGACATACAGTCGGAGCCCATCAGCCCCAGCATTTT. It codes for CASSLRGHTVGAHQPQHF.

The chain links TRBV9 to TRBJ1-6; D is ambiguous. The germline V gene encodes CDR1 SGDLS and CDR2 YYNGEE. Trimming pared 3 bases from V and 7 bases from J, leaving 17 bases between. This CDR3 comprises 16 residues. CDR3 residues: CASSATLLEGNSPLHF. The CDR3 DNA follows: TGTGCCAGCAGCGCCACCTTGTTAGAAGGGAATTCACCCCTCCACTTT.